Listed below are T cell receptor beta chains from one sample, sequenced in a study of identical twins. A single record per CDR3 protein comes from TCRdb applying MiXCR to the 5' RACE reads. Of approximately 210,000 distinct CDR3 sequences in the sample, about a tenth were seen once. Input material: memory (CD45RO+) T cells sorted from blood. The receptor set was obtained from a woman younger than 30 in good health. Each CDR3 is given with its conserved first and last residue. Fields, in order: clone size, V gene, J gene, D gene, CDR3 DNA, CDR3 protein. D genes are given only for firm matches. Expanded clones get a size class; other rows say once, few or many, or leave the size out.

clone size: .; V gene: TRBV28; J gene: TRBJ1-4; D gene: TRBD1; CDR3 DNA: TGTGCCAGCAGTAGCTGGACAGGGGTAGATGAAAAACTGTTTTTT; CDR3 protein: CASSSWTGVDEKLFF
clone size: few; V gene: TRBV25-1; J gene: TRBJ1-2; D gene: .; CDR3 DNA: TGTGCCAGCAGTGGTATTTCAGGGGACTATGGCTACACCTTC; CDR3 protein: CASSGISGDYGYTF
clone size: .; V gene: TRBV20-1; J gene: TRBJ2-2; D gene: .; CDR3 DNA: TGCAGTGCAACGAGGGACTCGAACACCGGGGAGCTGTTTTTT; CDR3 protein: CSATRDSNTGELFF
clone size: many; V gene: TRBV12-3/TRBV12-4; J gene: TRBJ2-5; D gene: .; CDR3 DNA: TGTGCCAGCAACCCCGGGATAGCGGAAGAGACCCAGTACTTC; CDR3 protein: CASNPGIAEETQYF
clone size: .; V gene: TRBV10-3; J gene: TRBJ2-7; D gene: .; CDR3 DNA: TGTGCCATCAGTGTCAGGGACGAGCAGTACTTC; CDR3 protein: CAISVRDEQYF
clone size: .; V gene: TRBV12-3/TRBV12-4; J gene: TRBJ1-2; D gene: .; CDR3 DNA: TGTGCCAGCAGTTTTACAGCGAATGGCTACACCTTC; CDR3 protein: CASSFTANGYTF
clone size: few; V gene: TRBV20-1; J gene: TRBJ2-7; D gene: TRBD2; CDR3 DNA: TGCAGTGCTAGAGCCTCCGGGACTAGCGGGAGGAGGGCCTACGAGCAGTACTTC; CDR3 protein: CSARASGTSGRRAYEQYF
clone size: .; V gene: TRBV3-1; J gene: TRBJ2-5; D gene: TRBD1; CDR3 DNA: TGTGCCAGCAGCCAAGGGGGAGGACAGGGGGCTGAGACCCAGTACTTC; CDR3 protein: CASSQGGGQGAETQYF
clone size: many; V gene: TRBV10-3; J gene: TRBJ2-1; D gene: .; CDR3 DNA: TGTGCCATCAGTGAAACTAGTGCCCCTGTTGATGATGAGCAGTTCTTC; CDR3 protein: CAISETSAPVDDEQFF
clone size: .; V gene: TRBV27; J gene: TRBJ1-3; D gene: .; CDR3 DNA: TGTGCCAGCAGTCCTCTAGGCTCTGGAAACACCATATATTTT; CDR3 protein: CASSPLGSGNTIYF
clone size: few; V gene: TRBV2; J gene: TRBJ2-1; D gene: .; CDR3 DNA: TGTGCCAGCAGTGAAGCGGGGGGCGACAATGAGCAGTTCTTC; CDR3 protein: CASSEAGGDNEQFF
clone size: many; V gene: TRBV24-1; J gene: TRBJ2-2; D gene: .; CDR3 DNA: TGTGCCACCGGTAGGGACGTGACCGGGGAGCTGTTTTTT; CDR3 protein: CATGRDVTGELFF
clone size: .; V gene: TRBV20-1; J gene: TRBJ1-3; D gene: .; CDR3 DNA: TGCAGTGCTAGTAGGATACCGGGAAACACCATATATTTT; CDR3 protein: CSASRIPGNTIYF
clone size: few; V gene: TRBV19; J gene: TRBJ2-7; D gene: TRBD2; CDR3 DNA: TGTGCCACTAGGAGGGGAAGCGGGGGGTCCTACGAGCAGTACTTC; CDR3 protein: CATRRGSGGSYEQYF
clone size: few; V gene: TRBV6-2/TRBV6-3; J gene: TRBJ2-7; D gene: .; CDR3 DNA: TGTGCCAGCAGTTACTCGGGGTCGGGGGAGCAGTACTTC; CDR3 protein: CASSYSGSGEQYF
clone size: many; V gene: TRBV12-3/TRBV12-4; J gene: TRBJ2-5; D gene: TRBD2; CDR3 DNA: TGTGCCAGCAGCGGCCGGACTAGCGGGACGCTAGAGACCCAGTACTTC; CDR3 protein: CASSGRTSGTLETQYF
clone size: many; V gene: TRBV7-2; J gene: TRBJ2-3; D gene: TRBD2; CDR3 DNA: TGTGCCAGCAGCTTTCTAGCGGGAGAGGGTACGCAGTATTTT; CDR3 protein: CASSFLAGEGTQYF
clone size: many; V gene: TRBV7-9; J gene: TRBJ1-1; D gene: .; CDR3 DNA: TGTGCCAGCAGCTTCGGTGGGAACACTGAAGCTTTCTTT; CDR3 protein: CASSFGGNTEAFF
clone size: .; V gene: TRBV5-6; J gene: TRBJ1-3; D gene: .; CDR3 DNA: TGTGCCAGCAGCCGCGGACGCTCTGGAAACACCATATATTTT; CDR3 protein: CASSRGRSGNTIYF
clone size: few; V gene: TRBV12-3/TRBV12-4; J gene: TRBJ2-2; D gene: .; CDR3 DNA: TGTGCCAGCAGTTTTAGTAGGACAGTGCCAATTTTT; CDR3 protein: CASSFSRTVPIF
clone size: .; V gene: TRBV6-1; J gene: TRBJ2-7; D gene: TRBD1; CDR3 DNA: TGTGCCAGCAGTAAGCACAGGGGAGACTACGAGCAGTACTTC; CDR3 protein: CASSKHRGDYEQYF
clone size: .; V gene: TRBV7-2; J gene: TRBJ1-5; D gene: .; CDR3 DNA: TGTGCCAGCAGCCCCAGCGGGAATCAGCCCCAGCATTTT; CDR3 protein: CASSPSGNQPQHF
clone size: .; V gene: TRBV7-9; J gene: TRBJ1-2; D gene: TRBD1; CDR3 DNA: TGTGCCAGCTCGGCAGACAGGGGCTTCAGCGGCTACACCTTC; CDR3 protein: CASSADRGFSGYTF
clone size: few; V gene: TRBV14; J gene: TRBJ1-2; D gene: TRBD1; CDR3 DNA: TGTGCCAGCAGCCTGGAACCGGGACAGGGGAACTATGGCTACACCTTC; CDR3 protein: CASSLEPGQGNYGYTF
clone size: medium-sized; V gene: TRBV12-3/TRBV12-4; J gene: TRBJ2-7; D gene: .; CDR3 DNA: TGCGCCAGCAGTAGTGACAGCTACGAGCAGTACTTC; CDR3 protein: CASSSDSYEQYF
clone size: few; V gene: TRBV20-1; J gene: TRBJ2-6; D gene: .; CDR3 DNA: TGCAGTGCTGCCCAAGGGGGAACTGGGGCCAACGTCCTGACTTTC; CDR3 protein: CSAAQGGTGANVLTF
clone size: many; V gene: TRBV20-1; J gene: TRBJ2-1; D gene: .; CDR3 DNA: TGCAGTGCTAGAGCCGGGCAGTGGGACTCCAATGAGCAGTTCTTC; CDR3 protein: CSARAGQWDSNEQFF
clone size: few; V gene: TRBV7-2; J gene: TRBJ1-1; D gene: .; CDR3 DNA: TGTGCCAGCAGCCCCCCTGGTCGCGTAGCTTTCTTT; CDR3 protein: CASSPPGRVAFF
clone size: few; V gene: TRBV11-2; J gene: TRBJ2-7; D gene: .; CDR3 DNA: TGTGCCAGCAGCTTAGCGGGGTTCTCCGGGCAGTACTTC; CDR3 protein: CASSLAGFSGQYF
clone size: .; V gene: TRBV20-1; J gene: TRBJ2-5; D gene: TRBD1; CDR3 DNA: TGCAGTGCTAGGGGATCTAGAATACAGGGGGCGAGAGAGACCCAGTACTTC; CDR3 protein: CSARGSRIQGARETQYF
clone size: few; V gene: TRBV6-1; J gene: TRBJ1-4; D gene: TRBD1; CDR3 DNA: TGTGCCAGCACCTCGAGGGGGGGGACAGGGGGCTATGAAAAACTGTTTTTT; CDR3 protein: CASTSRGGTGGYEKLFF
clone size: few; V gene: TRBV20-1; J gene: TRBJ2-5; D gene: TRBD2; CDR3 DNA: TGCAGTGCTAGACGTCCTTCTAGCGGCAAAGAGACCCAGTACTTC; CDR3 protein: CSARRPSSGKETQYF
clone size: .; V gene: TRBV25-1; J gene: TRBJ2-5; D gene: .; CDR3 DNA: TGTGCCAGCAGTGGAGTAGGAGAGACCCAGTACTTC; CDR3 protein: CASSGVGETQYF
clone size: few; V gene: TRBV5-4; J gene: TRBJ2-2; D gene: .; CDR3 DNA: TGTGCCAGCAGCCGTAGCGAGACCACCGGGGAGCTGTTTTTT; CDR3 protein: CASSRSETTGELFF
clone size: .; V gene: TRBV11-3; J gene: TRBJ2-2; D gene: .; CDR3 DNA: TGTGCCAGCAGGGCAGGGGCGAACACCGGGGAGCTGTTTTTT; CDR3 protein: CASRAGANTGELFF
clone size: few; V gene: TRBV7-3; J gene: TRBJ2-6; D gene: .; CDR3 DNA: TGTGCCAGCACCCCAAGGGTGTTCGGGGCCAACGTCCTGACTTTC; CDR3 protein: CASTPRVFGANVLTF
clone size: few; V gene: TRBV7-9; J gene: TRBJ2-5; D gene: .; CDR3 DNA: TGTGCCAGCACAGGGGCAGGATCGAGAGGGAGAGAGACCCAGTACTTC; CDR3 protein: CASTGAGSRGRETQYF
clone size: .; V gene: TRBV5-6; J gene: TRBJ1-2; D gene: TRBD1; CDR3 DNA: TGTGCCAGCAGCTTACAGGGGGTAGTCTATGGCTACACCTTC; CDR3 protein: CASSLQGVVYGYTF
clone size: .; V gene: TRBV14; J gene: TRBJ2-6; D gene: .; CDR3 DNA: TGTGCCAGCAGCCAACAGTTCTCTGGGGCCAACGTCCTGACTTTC; CDR3 protein: CASSQQFSGANVLTF
clone size: .; V gene: TRBV24-1; J gene: TRBJ2-3; D gene: .; CDR3 DNA: TGTGCCACCAGTGACTTGCTCACAGATACGCAGTATTTT; CDR3 protein: CATSDLLTDTQYF
clone size: few; V gene: TRBV10-3; J gene: TRBJ2-5; D gene: TRBD2; CDR3 DNA: TGTGCCATCCGGACTAGCGGGGGACAACAAGAGACCCAGTACTTC; CDR3 protein: CAIRTSGGQQETQYF
clone size: many; V gene: TRBV5-1; J gene: TRBJ1-1; D gene: .; CDR3 DNA: TGCGCCAGCAGCGGCAAGGGGAACACTGAAGCTTTCTTT; CDR3 protein: CASSGKGNTEAFF
clone size: few; V gene: TRBV5-5; J gene: TRBJ1-1; D gene: .; CDR3 DNA: TGTGCCAGCAGCTTGGGATGGGTTGGGAACACTGAAGCTTTCTTT; CDR3 protein: CASSLGWVGNTEAFF
clone size: many; V gene: TRBV12-3/TRBV12-4; J gene: TRBJ1-3; D gene: .; CDR3 DNA: TGTGCCAGCAGCCCATTAGGTAGTTTGGGAAACACCATATATTTT; CDR3 protein: CASSPLGSLGNTIYF
clone size: .; V gene: TRBV20-1; J gene: TRBJ1-1; D gene: .; CDR3 DNA: TGCAGTGCCCGAATGTGGGGGGGGTCGGGCTTAGCTTTCTTT; CDR3 protein: CSARMWGGSGLAFF
clone size: .; V gene: TRBV15; J gene: TRBJ1-5; D gene: .; CDR3 DNA: TGTGCCACCAGTACTGCCAGGTATCAGCCCCAGCATTTT; CDR3 protein: CATSTARYQPQHF
clone size: many; V gene: TRBV12-3/TRBV12-4; J gene: TRBJ2-2; D gene: .; CDR3 DNA: TGTGCCAGCTCCAGCTCCCGCGGGGCCACCGGGGAGCTGTTTTTT; CDR3 protein: CASSSSRGATGELFF
clone size: few; V gene: TRBV21-1; J gene: TRBJ2-7; D gene: .; CDR3 DNA: TGTGCCAGCAGCAAAGCGGGTAGAGCCTACGAGCAGTACTTC; CDR3 protein: CASSKAGRAYEQYF
clone size: many; V gene: TRBV2; J gene: TRBJ1-2; D gene: .; CDR3 DNA: TGTGCCAGCAGTTCCGGGACATGGGGCTACACCTTC; CDR3 protein: CASSSGTWGYTF
clone size: few; V gene: TRBV6-5; J gene: TRBJ2-6; D gene: .; CDR3 DNA: TGTGCCAGCAGTTACTCAGGTGGCAACGTCCTGACTTTC; CDR3 protein: CASSYSGGNVLTF
clone size: .; V gene: TRBV29-1; J gene: TRBJ1-2; D gene: .; CDR3 DNA: TGCAGCGTTCTGGAGGGCTATGGCTACACCTTC; CDR3 protein: CSVLEGYGYTF
clone size: few; V gene: TRBV10-3; J gene: TRBJ1-1; D gene: .; CDR3 DNA: TGTGCCATCAAGGGGTTGCTGAACACTGAAGCTTTCTTT; CDR3 protein: CAIKGLLNTEAFF
clone size: .; V gene: TRBV7-2; J gene: TRBJ2-7; D gene: TRBD2; CDR3 DNA: TGTGCCAGCAGCCCAGGTCAAGGGCTAGCGGCTCGGGGGTACTTC; CDR3 protein: CASSPGQGLAARGYF
clone size: few; V gene: TRBV5-1; J gene: TRBJ2-3; D gene: TRBD2; CDR3 DNA: TGCGCCAGCAGCTTGAGAACTAGCGGGGGGGTCACAGATACGCAGTATTTT; CDR3 protein: CASSLRTSGGVTDTQYF
clone size: .; V gene: TRBV27; J gene: TRBJ2-1; D gene: .; CDR3 DNA: TGTGCCAGCAGTCCCCCCCGGGGAGTGGGGAATGAGCAGTTCTTC; CDR3 protein: CASSPPRGVGNEQFF
clone size: .; V gene: TRBV5-1; J gene: TRBJ2-2; D gene: TRBD2; CDR3 DNA: TGCGCCAGCAGGGAGACTAGCGGGGGGCAGAACACCGGGGAGCTGTTTTTT; CDR3 protein: CASRETSGGQNTGELFF
clone size: many; V gene: TRBV12-3/TRBV12-4; J gene: TRBJ2-7; D gene: .; CDR3 DNA: TGTGCCAGCAGTTTATGGGGAGCGGGTGACCTCACCTACGAGCAGTACTTC; CDR3 protein: CASSLWGAGDLTYEQYF
clone size: few; V gene: TRBV12-3/TRBV12-4; J gene: TRBJ2-6; D gene: .; CDR3 DNA: TGTGCCAGCAGTTTGGTAAGGGGGGCCAACGTCCTGACTTTC; CDR3 protein: CASSLVRGANVLTF
clone size: .; V gene: TRBV21-1; J gene: TRBJ1-1; D gene: .; CDR3 DNA: TGTGCCAGCGACTCGGTCAGGGACAGGGGAAGTGCTGAAGCTTTCTTT; CDR3 protein: CASDSVRDRGSAEAFF
clone size: many; V gene: TRBV20-1; J gene: TRBJ2-7; D gene: .; CDR3 DNA: TGCAGTGCTAATGCAGCGGGCCGCTCCTACGAGCAGTACTTC; CDR3 protein: CSANAAGRSYEQYF